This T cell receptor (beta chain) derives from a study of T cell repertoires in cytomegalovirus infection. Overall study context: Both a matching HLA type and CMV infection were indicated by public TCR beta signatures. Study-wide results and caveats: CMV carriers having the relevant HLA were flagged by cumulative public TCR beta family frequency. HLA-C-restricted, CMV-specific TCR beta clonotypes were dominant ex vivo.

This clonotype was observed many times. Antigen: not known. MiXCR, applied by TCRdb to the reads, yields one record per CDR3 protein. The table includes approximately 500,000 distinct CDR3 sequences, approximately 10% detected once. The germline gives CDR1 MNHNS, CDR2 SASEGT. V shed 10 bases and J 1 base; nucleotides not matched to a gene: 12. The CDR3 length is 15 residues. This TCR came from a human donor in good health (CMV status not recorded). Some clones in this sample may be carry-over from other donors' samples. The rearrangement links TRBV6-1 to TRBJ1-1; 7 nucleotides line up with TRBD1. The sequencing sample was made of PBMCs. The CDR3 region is CATKTTGTANTEAFF. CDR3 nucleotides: TGTGCCACTAAGACGACCGGGACAGCGAACACTGAAGCTTTCTTT.